A single sample is the source of the 29 T cell receptor beta chains below, sequenced in a study of T-cell memory formation after mild COVID-19. TCRdb redid the calling of the 5' RACE reads with MiXCR, one entry per CDR3 protein. The data hold 35,000 to 50,000 distinct CDR3 sequences, with 5.5% to 7% observed a single time. Material for sequencing was PBMCs or a T cell subset sorted from them (not recorded which). The receptors originated from an adult who had mild COVID-19 (a few samples of this study predate the infection). Cell type and time point are not known.

The chain uses TRBV12-3 or TRBV12-4 and TRBJ2-2; a weak D match, TRBD2 (6 bases). V lost 2 bases, J lost 2 bases, and 12 bases lay in between. This CDR3 contains 16 residues. CDR3 sequence: CASSLKGGVNTGELFF. The CDR3 nucleotides are TGTGCCAGCAGTTTAAAGGGAGGCGTTAACACCGGGGAGCTGTTTTTT.

There are a few counts of this clonotype. The rearrangement joins TRBV5-1 to TRBJ1-2, with no clear D. The CDR3 spans 12 residues. Looked up from germline, CDR1 is SGHRS and CDR2 is YFSETQ. Deletions cut 0 bases from V and 5 bases from J, with 5 bases between. CDR3 protein: CASSLAGYGYTF. In DNA, the CDR3 is TGCGCCAGCAGCTTGGCCGGATATGGCTACACCTTC.

Ten or more counts support this clonotype. The chain combines TRBV27 with TRBJ2-3; 7 nucleotides agree with TRBD2. J was trimmed by 0 bases and V by 2 bases; bases with no gene match: 2. Germline CDR1 reads MNHEY; CDR2 reads SMNVEV (reference sequence). CDR3 length: 15 amino acids. CDR3 sequence: CASSLGGLSTDTQYF. The CDR3 DNA is TGTGCCAGCAGTTTAGGGGGACTAAGCACAGATACGCAGTATTTT.

This clonotype was detected many times. The chain's CDR3 is CASRPRGVSYEQYF. The DNA for the CDR3 is TGTGCCAGCAGACCCCGGGGGGTCTCCTACGAGCAGTACTTC. The rearrangement links TRBV28 to TRBJ2-7; 7 bases match TRBD2. In germline, CDR1 is MDHEN, CDR2 SYDVKM. This CDR3 region has 14 residues. Losses at the gene ends were 6 bases for V and 0 bases for J; bases not matched to a gene: 5.

This clonotype was observed a few times. The J gene is TRBJ1-2, the V gene TRBV18; D unresolved. CDR1 is KGHSH and CDR2 is LQKENI in the germline V gene. V lost 0 bases and J lost 7, with 15 bases in between. The CDR3 has 15 residues. CDR3 sequence: CASSPPRQTSPGYTF. The CDR3 region has the DNA TGTGCCAGCTCACCACCGCGACAAACGTCACCTGGCTACACCTTC. Supplemented by reference TRBV18 and TRBJ1-2, the full variable domain reads NAGVMQNPRHLVRRRGQEARLRCSPMKGHSHVYWYRQLPEEGLKFMVYLQKENIIDESGMPKERFSAEFPKEGPSILRIQQVVRGDSAAYFCASSPPRQTSPGYTFGSGTRLTVV.

This clonotype has at least ten counts. The gene calls are TRBV12-3 or TRBV12-4 and TRBJ2-2, with 7 bases fitting TRBD1. CDR3 length equals 12 residues. V lost 4 bases, J lost 8 bases, and 1 base stayed unmatched. The CDR3 sequence is CASSWTGGELFF. In DNA form, the CDR3 reads TGTGCCAGCAGTTGGACAGGAGGGGAGCTGTTTTTT.

This clonotype was detected ten times or more. The CDR3 DNA reads as TGTGCCAGCACATCCATGGCCGAGACCCAGTACTTC. It translates to CASTSMAETQYF. This chain uses TRBV7-9 with TRBJ2-5; no firm D call. V was cut by 7 bases and J by 5 bases, with 11 bases left in between. Germline CDR1 and CDR2: SEHNR and FQNEAQ (reference sequence). This CDR3 has 12 residues.

This clonotype showed up many times. This rearrangement joins TRBV24-1 to TRBJ2-3, with TRBD2 matching 8 bases. The J segment lost 4 bases and the V segment lost 5 bases, leaving 10 bases of the junction unmatched. This CDR3 is 16 amino acids long. Germline V gene data show CDR1 as KGHDR and CDR2 as SFDVKD. The CDR3 DNA reads as TGTGCCACCAGTGTGTCGGGAGGGATTAGTGCAGATACGCAGTATTTT. Protein: CATSVSGGISADTQYF.

This clonotype came up many times. The chain uses TRBV3-1 and TRBJ1-6, with 7 bases fitting TRBD1. This CDR3 comprises 13 residues. Per the germline V gene, CDR1 is LGHDT and CDR2 is YNNKEL (reference sequence). V shed 3 bases and J 10 bases; nucleotides not matched to a gene: 3. CDR3 amino acids: CASSQAGGSPLHF. Here the CDR3 DNA reads TGTGCCAGCAGCCAGGCAGGGGGGTCACCCCTCCACTTT.

This clonotype showed up many times. The V and J genes are TRBV6-5 and TRBJ2-6, with 12 nucleotides matching TRBD2. CDR1 is MNHEY, CDR2 SVGAGI, per germline. Losses at the gene ends were 4 bases for V and 0 bases for J; bases not matched to a gene: 10. The CDR3 totals 20 residues. The CDR3 DNA sequence: TGTGCCAGCAGTTCCTCCGGGACTAGCGGGTTCTACTCTGGGGCCAACGTCCTGACTTTC. Translation: CASSSSGTSGFYSGANVLTF.

This clonotype was seen only a few times. The chain has TRBV5-5 and TRBJ1-1, with TRBD1 as a possible D gene (5 bases). Germline CDR1 and CDR2: SGHKS and YYEKEE (reference sequence). V was pared by 4 bases and J by 7 bases, with 14 bases between. CDR3 length equals 13 residues. CDR3: CASSRTTGSEAFF. The CDR3 bases are TGTGCCAGCAGCCGCACAACAGGAAGTGAAGCTTTCTTT.

At least ten counts were recorded for this clonotype. The chain couples TRBV30 to TRBJ2-3; 7 bases match TRBD2. Per germline, CDR1 GTSNPN and CDR2 SVGIG (reference sequence). The V gene end was trimmed by 3 bases and the J gene end by 2 bases; junction bases not matched to a gene: 5. CDR3 length: 14 amino acids. The CDR3: CAWRRRGNTDTQYF. CDR3 sequence (DNA): TGTGCCTGGAGGAGGCGGGGGAACACAGATACGCAGTATTTT.

This clonotype was counted between two and nine times. The chain recombines TRBV9 with TRBJ2-1, with D possibly matching TRBD1 (5 bases). Looked up from germline, CDR1 is SGDLS and CDR2 is YYNGEE. The CDR3 is 17 amino acids. The V end lost 4 bases, the J end lost 2 bases, and 19 bases lay between the germline ends. In nucleotides, the CDR3 is TGTGCCAGCAGCCGAACAACAGGAGCGCAGACCTACAATGAGCAGTTCTTC. It specifies CASSRTTGAQTYNEQFF.

The table lists this clonotype with many counts. The chain has TRBV5-1 and TRBJ2-7, with a weak D call TRBD1 (5 bases). The CDR3 is 12 residues long. Germline V lookup: CDR1 SGHRS, CDR2 YFSETQ. V lost 2 bases to trimming and J lost 3 bases, with 6 bases between them. CDR3 DNA: TGCGCCAGCAGCTTCCAGGGCTACGAGCAGTACTTC. This gives the protein CASSFQGYEQYF.

A remark on this clonotype: One junction end does not reproduce the germline sequence, and a read error may be involved. In nucleotides, the CDR3 is TGTGCCAGCAGTTACTCGAGGCCCCAGTTAAACTATGGCTACATCTTC. Translated, it gives CASSYSRPQLNYGYIF. The rearrangement joins TRBV6-5 to TRBJ1-2; no clear D gene. CDR1 and CDR2 from the germline V gene are MNHEY and SVGAGI. The CDR3 runs 16 residues.

There are many counts of this clonotype. The chain has TRBV6-5 and TRBJ2-2, with 11 bases identical to TRBD2. CDR3 length equals 15 residues. Germline values: CDR1 MNHEY, CDR2 SVGAGI. V lost 5 bases, J lost 8 bases, and 7 bases stayed unmatched. In DNA form, the CDR3 reads TGTGCCAGCAGTATAGCGGGAGGGCCGAGGGGGGAGCTGTTTTTT. It translates to CASSIAGGPRGELFF.

At least ten counts were recorded for this clonotype. The chain has TRBV12-3 or TRBV12-4 and TRBJ2-7; tentatively, D is TRBD1 (5 bases). The CDR3 runs to 13 residues. Trimming removed 6 bases at V and 2 bases at J, with 11 bases between. This CDR3 reads CASSRQLPYEQYF. The DNA for the CDR3 is TGTGCCAGCAGCAGACAGTTACCCTACGAGCAGTACTTC.

This clonotype was counted at least ten times. This chain connects TRBV20-1 to TRBJ2-1; unclear D gene. Germline V gives CDR1 DFQATT, CDR2 SNEGSKA (reference sequence). The CDR3 is 10 residues long. Trimming cost V 6 bases and J 9 bases, with 9 bases left between them. CDR3 amino acids: CSARSGEQFF. In nucleotides, the CDR3 is TGCAGTGCCCGTAGTGGTGAGCAGTTCTTC.

This clonotype was counted many times. V is TRBV5-1 and J is TRBJ1-1, with no clear D. Germline loops: CDR1 SGHRS, CDR2 YFSETQ. Between the trimmed V and J ends, which lost 0 bases and 6 bases, there was a span of 9 bases. The CDR3 is made up of 13 amino acids. The CDR3: CASSLGERAEAFF. The CDR3 coding sequence is TGCGCCAGCAGCTTGGGGGAGAGGGCTGAAGCTTTCTTT.

This clonotype has a handful of counts. The V gene is TRBV4-1, the J gene TRBJ2-7; tentative D call: TRBD2 (6 bases). Trimming shortened V by 0 bases and J by 6 bases, and 18 bases separated the two germline ends. This CDR3 has 16 residues. Per the germline V gene, CDR1 is MGHRA and CDR2 is YSYEKL. This CDR3 reads CASSQDRKGKEGEQYF. The CDR3 DNA sequence: TGCGCCAGCAGCCAAGATCGTAAGGGGAAGGAGGGCGAGCAGTACTTC.

This clonotype was seen at least ten times. The chain carries TRBV2 and TRBJ2-7; tentative D call: TRBD2 (6 bases). CDR3 length equals 15 residues. Germline V gene data show CDR1 as SNHLY and CDR2 as FYNNEI. Trimming removed 0 bases at V and 9 bases at J, with 18 bases between. CDR3 region: CASSEAASAIQGQYF. For the CDR3, the DNA is TGTGCCAGCAGTGAAGCGGCTAGCGCTATCCAGGGGCAGTACTTC.

CDR3 protein: CASSQDAFGDQPQHF. The CDR3, as DNA: TGCGCCAGCAGCCAAGATGCCTTTGGAGATCAGCCCCAGCATTTT. The chain combines TRBV4-3 with TRBJ1-5; D ambiguous. Germline CDR1 reads LGHNA; CDR2 reads YSLEER. V was cut by 0 bases and J by 5 bases, with 11 bases left in between. This CDR3 spans 15 amino acids.

The chain is built from TRBV20-1 and TRBJ1-2; D gene uncertain. V was cut by 4 bases and J by 4 bases, with 13 bases left in between. Germline loops: CDR1 DFQATT, CDR2 SNEGSKA (reference sequence). This CDR3 contains 13 residues. The DNA for the CDR3 is TGCAGTGCTACCGACCGGGAAAGCTATGGCTACACCTTC. It translates to CSATDRESYGYTF.

This clonotype has ten or more counts. The rearrangement uses TRBV7-8 and TRBJ2-7; 7 bases align to TRBD2. With V trimmed by 5 bases and J by 2 bases, 12 bases remained unmatched. The CDR3 loop spans 16 amino acids. Germline V gene data show CDR1 as SGHVS and CDR2 as FQNEAQ. CDR3 DNA: TGTGCCAGCAGCCAGGACGGGGGGTTGGAAGCCTACGAGCAGTACTTC. It is translated as CASSQDGGLEAYEQYF.

This clonotype was seen many times. J is TRBJ2-5 and V is TRBV20-1, with 8 bases fitting TRBD2. CDR1 is DFQATT and CDR2 is SNEGSKA in the germline V gene (reference sequence). This CDR3 comprises 16 residues. V shed 5 bases, J shed 1 base, and the junction held 12 bases outside the gene matches. CDR3 coding DNA: TGCAGTGCTCCTAAGGGAAGCGGGAGCACCCAAGAGACCCAGTACTTC. Translated: CSAPKGSGSTQETQYF.

This clonotype has only a few counts. The genes are TRBV2 and TRBJ2-2; D remains ambiguous. The CDR3 has 13 residues. The germline CDR1 and CDR2 sequences are SNHLY and FYNNEI. V lost 4 bases and J 5 bases, leaving 8 bases between the germline ends. This chain's CDR3 is CASSAGETGELFF. In DNA, the CDR3 is TGTGCCAGCAGTGCTGGTGAGACCGGGGAGCTGTTTTTT.

By sample fraction, this clonotype is medium-sized. V is TRBV4-1 and J is TRBJ2-3; possible D gene TRBD1, 5 bases. V was cut by 2 bases and J by 3 bases, with 6 bases left in between. Germline V CDR1 and CDR2: MGHRA, YSYEKL. The CDR3 is 13 amino acids. The CDR3 spells CASSQQGTDTQYF. The CDR3, as DNA: TGCGCCAGCAGCCAACAGGGAACAGATACGCAGTATTTT.

The sample holds many counts of this clonotype. The chain uses TRBV10-3 and TRBJ2-3, with D perhaps TRBD2 (5 bases). The V gene lost 2 bases and the J gene lost 2 bases, with 11 bases spanning the gap. The CDR3 is made up of 15 amino acids. Per germline, CDR1 ENHRY and CDR2 SYGVKD. The CDR3 loop reads CAISEAASPTDTQYF. In DNA form, the CDR3 reads TGTGCCATCAGTGAGGCGGCTAGCCCCACAGATACGCAGTATTTT.

The sample holds many counts of this clonotype. V gene TRBV5-1 combines with J gene TRBJ2-1; the match to TRBD1 covers 8 bases. V lost 2 bases and J lost 8; bases outside the gene matches: 6. The germline gives CDR1 SGHRS, CDR2 YFSETQ. CDR3 size: 14 residues. The CDR3 nucleotides read TGCGCCAGCAGCTTCCAGGGGGCTCGCGATGAGCAGTTCTTC. The encoded protein is CASSFQGARDEQFF. Filled out from reference TRBV5-1 and TRBJ2-1, the complete variable domain reads KAGVTQTPRYLIKTRGQQVTLSCSPISGHRSVSWYQQTPGQGLQFLFEYFSETQRNKGNFPGRFSGRQFSNSRSEMNVSTLELGDSALYLCASSFQGARDEQFFGPGTRLTVL.